The TCR beta chain under discussion was sequenced for a study of blood T cell repertoires in COVID-19. Overall study context: Samples taken during acute and convalescent COVID-19 were collected in the United States, Italy and Spain. Sources were T cells, B-cell-depleted T cells, or PBMCs; the material itself was cDNA or gDNA.

Authors' methods: Researchers report that nucleated cell counts were estimated from reference gene primer amplification. Some clones are missing from TCRdb's copy, which holds only in-frame ones; the method was immunoSEQ multiplex PCR. The DNA gave D and trimming, while V, J and clone size come from that table. This repertoire shows about 400,000 clones, more than 70% found once; its top ten account for 0.95% to 1.5%. V lost 2 bases and J 4 bases, leaving 12 bases between the germline ends. The CDR3 is 14 residues long. Germline V gives CDR1 SGHNT, CDR2 YYREEE (reference sequence). The sequenced material came from peripheral blood. The receptor was derived from a man aged 35 to 55 with acute or convalescent COVID-19. The rearrangement links TRBV5-4 to TRBJ1-2; D not resolved. CDR3 coding DNA: TGTGCCAGCAGCTTATTAGGAGACGGCTATGGCTACACCTTC. Translating gives CASSLLGDGYGYTF.